These 17 T cell receptor beta chains share one sample of origin, sequenced in a study of T cells after posttransplantation cyclophosphamide. Profiled with immunoSEQ multiplex PCR; TCRdb holds only in-frame clones, not every one. This sample carries tens of thousands of clones, roughly nine tenths of them seen once, and the ten largest clones take less than 3.5%. Sequenced: PBMCs. Receptors originate from a woman aged 45-59 years in good health and a related stem cell transplant donor.

This chain uses TRBV25-1 with TRBJ2-5; the match to TRBD1 covers 8 bases. Germline V gene lookup returns CDR1 MGHDK and CDR2 SYGVNS. CDR3 length: 15 residues. With V trimmed by 2 bases and J by 4 bases, 6 bases remained unmatched. For the CDR3, the DNA is TGTGCCAGCAGTGAAACCTCAGGGGGCGGAGAGACCCAGTACTTC. Translating gives CASSETSGGGETQYF.

The chain has TRBV2 and TRBJ2-5; 7 bases match TRBD1. The V gene's germline CDR1 is SNHLY and CDR2 FYNNEI. The CDR3 has 14 residues. The ends lost 3 bases at V and 0 bases at J; junction bases unmatched: 1. The CDR3 bases are TGTGCCAGCAGTGAGGACAGGTACCAAGAGACCCAGTACTTC. Its translation is CASSEDRYQETQYF.

This clone was picked up one time. The chain uses TRBV18 and TRBJ1-5, with D maybe TRBD1 (6 bases). Trimming took 6 bases from V and 9 from J, leaving 21 bases between them. CDR3 length equals 15 residues. Germline CDR1 KGHSH, CDR2 LQKENI. DNA of the CDR3: TGTGCCAGCTCCAACCGGGACAAGGGGGACCTGCCCCAGCATTTT. Encoded protein: CASSNRDKGDLPQHF.

This chain uses TRBV4-2 with TRBJ1-3; 9 nucleotides agree with TRBD1. Germline CDR1 and CDR2: LGHNA and YNFKEQ. J was trimmed by 5 bases and V by 1 base; bases with no gene match: 12. CDR3 size: 18 residues. The CDR3 coding sequence is TGTGCCAGCAGCCAAGCCCCTCTGGGACAGGGTTCTCGAAACACCATATATTTT. This translates into CASSQAPLGQGSRNTIYF.

The J gene is TRBJ2-7, the V gene TRBV27, with D tentatively TRBD2 (6 bases). The germline V gene encodes CDR1 MNHEY and CDR2 SMNVEV (reference sequence). This CDR3 region has 13 residues. Trimming left V 5 bases short and J 5 bases short, with 13 bases between. CDR3 nucleotide sequence: TGTGCCAGCAGTCCCATTAGCGGTGACGAGCAGTACTTC. Amino acids: CASSPISGDEQYF.

V gene TRBV4-1 combines with J gene TRBJ2-7, with TRBD2 identical over 9 bases. V was clipped by 4 bases and J by 0 bases; unmatched bases: 7. Germline CDR1 and CDR2: MGHRA and YSYEKL. The CDR3 has 16 residues. This CDR3 is CASSRGRGPDSYEQYF. In DNA, the CDR3 is TGCGCCAGCAGCCGCGGGAGGGGGCCAGACTCCTACGAGCAGTACTTC.

The chain joins TRBV5-6 to TRBJ2-3; 10 bases line up with TRBD1. The CDR3 covers 16 residues. Germline CDR1 and CDR2: SGHDT and YYEEEE. With V trimmed by 5 bases and J by 2 bases, 8 bases remained unmatched. CDR3 sequence reads: CASSIGTGATTDTQYF. DNA for the CDR3: TGTGCCAGCAGTATCGGGACAGGGGCAACCACAGATACGCAGTATTTT.

This chain links TRBV4-2 with TRBJ2-7; 7 bases align to TRBD2. After removal of 0 bases from V and 2 bases from J, the junction contained 4 bases not matched to a gene. The germline V gene has CDR1 LGHNA and CDR2 YNFKEQ. CDR3 length equals 15 residues. The CDR3 is CASSQEPGLPYEQYF. CDR3 nucleotide sequence: TGTGCCAGCAGCCAAGAGCCGGGACTACCCTACGAGCAGTACTTC.

The genes are TRBV2 and TRBJ2-1, with D tentatively TRBD2 (5 bases). Germline V gene lookup returns CDR1 SNHLY and CDR2 FYNNEI. V was cut by 7 bases and J by 5 bases, with 18 bases left in between. CDR3 length: 15 residues. The CDR3: CASTEQRQINNEQFF. The CDR3, as DNA: TGTGCCAGCACCGAGCAGCGGCAAATTAACAATGAGCAGTTCTTC. The full variable domain, with the rest looked up from reference TRBV2 and TRBJ2-1, is EPEVTQTPSHQVTQMGQEVILRCVPISNHLYFYWYRQILGQKVEFLVSFYNNEISEKSEIFDDQFSVERPDGSNFTLKIRSTKLEDSAMYFCASTEQRQINNEQFFGPGTRLTVL.

The chain links TRBV6-1 to TRBJ1-1; TRBD1 agrees at 9 bases. This CDR3 spans 15 amino acids. V trimming: 4 bases; J trimming: 1 base; junction bases outside the gene matches: 4. Germline assignment: CDR1 MNHNS and CDR2 SASEGT. The CDR3 DNA reads TGTGCCAGCAGTGGAACAGGGGGCGCGAACACTGAAGCTTTCTTT. It specifies CASSGTGGANTEAFF.

The chain links TRBV19 to TRBJ2-7; TRBD1 agrees at 8 bases. J gave up 3 bases and V 3 bases, and 7 bases lay outside the gene matches. This CDR3 has 15 amino acids. The V gene's germline CDR1 is LNHDA and CDR2 SQIVND (reference sequence). CDR3 residues: CASSIVGQGVYEQYF. The CDR3 DNA follows: TGTGCCAGTAGTATTGTAGGACAGGGAGTCTACGAGCAGTACTTC. Using reference TRBV19 and TRBJ2-7 for the parts outside the CDR3, the full variable domain is DGGITQSPKYLFRKEGQNVTLSCEQNLNHDAMYWYRQDPGQGLRLIYYSQIVNDFQKGDIAEGYSVSREKKESFPLTVTSAQKNPTAFYLCASSIVGQGVYEQYFGPGTRLTVT.

The chain is built from TRBV11-2 and TRBJ2-1; D is ambiguous. Deletions cut 2 bases from V and 9 bases from J, with 8 bases between. The CDR3 consists of 12 residues. The V gene's germline CDR1 is SGHAT and CDR2 FQNNGV. The CDR3: CASSLYTREQFF. CDR3 bases: TGTGCCAGCAGCTTATACACCCGTGAGCAGTTCTTC.

In regard to this clone: At one boundary the junction diverges from the germline segment, which might be a read error. This chain joins TRBV6-1 and TRBJ1-3; unclear D gene. CDR3 length equals 15 residues. Germline values: CDR1 MNHNS, CDR2 SASEGT. The DNA of the CDR3 is TGTGCCAGCAGCGAAGTGGCTTCCCTCGGAAACACCATATATTTT. Its translation: CASSEVASLGNTIYF.

The chain combines TRBV30 with TRBJ1-6, with 9 bases that match TRBD1. The germline V gene has CDR1 GTSNPN and CDR2 SVGIG (reference sequence). V gave up 3 bases and J gave up 7 bases; unmatched junction bases: 10. The CDR3 has 16 amino acids. CDR3 sequence (DNA): TGTGCCTGGAGCCAAAGTCCCGGGACAGGGAATTCACCCCTCCACTTT. It translates to CAWSQSPGTGNSPLHF.

In nucleotides, the CDR3 is TGTGCCAGCAGTGAGGCAGGCGAAGCTTTCTTT. Translating it yields CASSEAGEAFF. The chain recombines TRBV2 with TRBJ1-1; D not resolved. CDR1 and CDR2 (germline): SNHLY, FYNNEI. V lost 3 bases and J lost 8, with 7 bases in between. The CDR3 has 11 residues.

A single count supports this clone. The gene calls are TRBV6-1 and TRBJ1-2, with 8 nucleotides matching TRBD1. This CDR3 region has 15 residues. The V gene end was trimmed by 6 bases and the J gene end by 0 bases; junction bases not matched to a gene: 6. The V gene's germline CDR1 is MNHNS and CDR2 SASEGT. CDR3 region: CASRTGASANYGYTF. CDR3 coding DNA: TGTGCCAGCAGGACAGGGGCCTCAGCTAACTATGGCTACACCTTC.

J is TRBJ2-5 and V is TRBV5-1; TRBD2 aligns across 12 bases. After removal of 1 base from V and 5 bases from J, the junction contained 6 bases not matched to a gene. Germline V gene sequence: CDR1 SGHRS, CDR2 YFSETQ. The length of the CDR3 is 16 residues. The CDR3 coding sequence is TGCGCCAGCAGCTTGATGCTAGCGGGAGGGGAGGAGACCCAGTACTTC. This gives the protein CASSLMLAGGEETQYF.